This T cell receptor (beta chain) was observed in a study of cytomegalovirus exposure and HLA in healthy donors. Study findings and constraints: According to a subsequent analysis, TCR clusters from the first cohort were inclined to appear together in the roughly 110 validation repertoires. Cytomegalovirus status, reportedly, was diagnosed with high specificity and sensitivity by the classifier.

This clone has more than one count but fewer than ten. Its specificity is unknown. Assay used: immunoSEQ multiplex PCR; TCRdb lists only in-frame clones, some missing. This sample has some 110,000 clones, with roughly nine tenths found just once. Germline CDR1 reads SGHAT; CDR2 reads FQNNGV. The V end was cut by 3 bases, the J end by 13 bases, with 15 bases between. CDR3 size: 12 residues. The donors formed part of the 120-subject validation cohort, distinct from the roughly 620-subject first cohort. V and J are TRBV11-2 and TRBJ1-2; D is undetermined. This clonotype was sampled from a man aged 18-30 years in good health and CMV-seropositive. What was sequenced was PBMCs. In nucleotides, the CDR3 is TGTGCCAGCAGCTTTGTCGGGGAGGGATGCACCTTC. It yields the protein CASSFVGEGCTF.